What follows are 9 T cell receptor beta chains derived from one specimen sequenced in a study of neurological immune-mediated disorders. From the 5' RACE reads, TCRdb called clonotypes with MiXCR, one entry per CDR3 protein. The data show fewer than 80,000 distinct CDR3 sequences, 4% to 6% seen once. Sample: PBMCs. These receptors were obtained from a woman aged 45-65 years with multiple sclerosis.

This clonotype was seen more than once but under ten times. V gene TRBV10-3 combines with J gene TRBJ2-5, with D hard to call. Germline CDR1 reads ENHRY; CDR2 reads SYGVKD. V was trimmed by 0 bases and J by 7 bases, leaving 12 bases between them. The CDR3 runs 14 residues. The CDR3 bases are TGTGCCATCAGTGAGTCGGGTGGTCCGGCGACCCAGTACTTC. Protein sequence: CAISESGGPATQYF.

In its sample, this clonotype was seen a few times. The gene calls are TRBV9 and TRBJ1-6; TRBD1 matches 10 bases. The CDR3 loop spans 14 amino acids. Germline V gene lookup returns CDR1 SGDLS and CDR2 YYNGEE. Germline trimming cut 4 bases from V and 10 bases from J; bases unmatched to any gene: 5. The CDR3 protein is CASSPGQGGSPLHF. DNA of the CDR3: TGTGCCAGCAGCCCAGGACAGGGGGGATCACCCCTCCACTTT. Full variable domain (rest looked up from reference TRBV9 and TRBJ1-6): DSGVTQTPKHLITATGQRVTLRCSPRSGDLSVYWYQQSLDQGLQFLIQYYNGEERAKGNILERFSAQQFPDLHSELNLSSLELGDSALYFCASSPGQGGSPLHFGNGTRLTVT.

This clonotype was counted many times. The J gene is TRBJ1-3, the V gene TRBV9; D is undetermined. CDR3 size: 14 residues. Germline assignment: CDR1 SGDLS and CDR2 YYNGEE. The V end lost 7 bases, the J end lost 0 bases, and 11 bases lay between the germline ends. The DNA of the CDR3 is TGTGCCAGCGAAAGGTCCACCTCTGGAAACACCATATATTTT. Translation: CASERSTSGNTIYF.

In this sample, this clonotype turned up a few times. The chain is built from TRBV10-1 and TRBJ2-7, with D maybe TRBD1 (5 bases). Germline V CDR1 and CDR2: WNHNN, SYGVQD (reference sequence). Between the trimmed V and J ends, which lost 3 bases and 7 bases, there was a span of 13 bases. CDR3 length: 13 residues. The CDR3 loop reads CASSEYQGREQYV. DNA for the CDR3: TGCGCCAGCAGTGAATATCAGGGAAGAGAGCAGTACGTC.

This chain joins TRBV5-1 and TRBJ1-6; the D is unclear. The ends were cut back, 4 bases at V and 8 bases at J, with 10 bases in the middle. Looked up from germline, CDR1 is SGHRS and CDR2 is YFSETQ. The CDR3 is 13 residues long. CDR3 DNA: TGCGCCAGCAGCGACCTACAAGATTCACCCCTCCACTTT. It specifies CASSDLQDSPLHF.

This clonotype was detected only a few times. This sequence joins TRBV27 and TRBJ2-3; the D gene is possibly TRBD1 (5 bases). V lost 7 bases and J 4 bases, leaving 12 bases between the germline ends. The CDR3 is 13 amino acids. Germline V gene lookup returns CDR1 MNHEY and CDR2 SMNVEV (reference sequence). CDR3 residues: CASTRQGADTQYF. The CDR3 nucleotides are TGTGCCAGCACCAGGCAGGGCGCAGATACGCAGTATTTT.

A few counts support this clonotype. The chain joins TRBV20-1 to TRBJ2-3; possibly TRBD1 or TRBD2 for D (6 bases each). The V gene's germline CDR1 is DFQATT and CDR2 SNEGSKA (reference sequence). The V gene lost 3 bases and the J gene lost 4 bases, with 14 bases spanning the gap. The CDR3 contains 14 residues. The CDR3 protein is CSARDYRDSDTQYF. The CDR3 DNA is TGCAGTGCTAGGGACTACAGGGATTCAGATACGCAGTATTTT.

This clonotype appeared many times. This rearrangement joins TRBV7-2 to TRBJ2-5; possible D gene TRBD2, 6 bases. Germline values: CDR1 SGHTA, CDR2 FQGNSA. The CDR3 sequence is 14 residues long. V gave up 4 bases and J gave up 1 base, with 10 bases separating them. The CDR3 region has the DNA TGTGCCAGCAGCTGGGACTTGTCCCAAGAGACCCAGTACTTC. Its protein is CASSWDLSQETQYF.

Ten or more counts support this clonotype. The chain couples TRBV24-1 to TRBJ2-1; 7 bases agree with TRBD1. Germline values: CDR1 KGHDR, CDR2 SFDVKD. The CDR3 contains 13 residues. The V segment lost 5 bases and the J segment 13 bases; nucleotides outside the gene matches: 10. CDR3 sequence: CATSGLGDSFQFF. CDR3 in DNA: TGTGCCACCAGTGGCCTGGGGGACAGCTTCCAGTTCTTC.